This T cell receptor (beta chain) derives from a study of blood T cell repertoires in COVID-19. In the source study's methods: Amplification with reference gene primers provided the estimates of nucleated cell counts. The method was immunoSEQ multiplex PCR; TCRdb's version includes in-frame clones alone and lacks a portion of them. That table is the source of V, J and clone size, and D and trimming were worked out from the DNA. The data contain 200,000 to 250,000 clones, 75% to 90% of them seen just once; the ten biggest clones take up over 0.85%. A COVID-19 case was met by exposed participants within 2 weeks before study entry. The ends lost 3 bases at V and 4 bases at J; junction bases unmatched: 1. In germline, CDR1 is SGHVS, CDR2 FNYEAQ. The CDR3 is made up of 14 amino acids. This clone was picked up one time.

This chain links TRBV7-6 with TRBJ2-2, with TRBD1 matching over 8 bases. The receptor's source is a man in his forties or fifties who had been exposed to COVID-19. The material sequenced was PBMCs or T cells enriched from blood (not recorded which). The CDR3 DNA reads as TGTGCCAGCAGCTTCGGACAGGGCACCGGGGAGCTGTTTTTT. It translates to CASSFGQGTGELFF. Filled out from reference TRBV7-6 and TRBJ2-2, the complete variable domain reads GAGVSQSPRYKVTKRGQDVALRCDPISGHVSLYWYRQALGQGPEFLTYFNYEAQQDKSGLPNDRFSAERPEGSISTLTIQRTEQRDSAMYRCASSFGQGTGELFFGEGSRLTVL.